Included here is one TCR beta chain sequence, with context. Its target is not known. The record originates from a study of OX40 agonist ivuxolimab in advanced cancers. Study context: Intravenous ivuxolimab at 0.01 to 10 mg/kg was given to patients every 2 weeks. Participants averaged 60 years of age (range about 23 to 79) and were 82.7% male. Hepatocellular carcinoma, melanoma, renal cell or head and neck cancer occurred in dose-escalation patients. The study, taken as a whole, reports: CD4+ and CD8+ blood T cells expanded clonally by week 6 at 0.1 to 3.0 mg/kg.

The protocol was immunoSEQ multiplex PCR, while the TCRdb copy is restricted to in-frame clones and leaves out a portion. The sample carries approximately 76,000 clones, roughly 90% recorded once. The CDR3 consists of 15 residues. The germline V gene encodes CDR1 SGHTS and CDR2 YDEGEE. Losses at the gene ends were 0 bases for V and 4 bases for J; bases not matched to a gene: 6. The TCR was taken from an adult with an advanced solid tumor such as melanoma, head and neck, liver or kidney cancer. The chain links TRBV5-8 to TRBJ2-7; TRBD2 agrees at 8 bases. Sequenced here: CD4+ or CD8+ T cells sorted from blood, sampled in a trial of the OX40 agonist ivuxolimab. CDR3 DNA: TGTGCCAGCAGCTTGGTCGCGGGGGGTGGGTACGAGCAGTACTTC. This encodes CASSLVAGGGYEQYF. The full variable domain, rest sourced from reference TRBV5-8 and TRBJ2-7, is EAGVTQSPTHLIKTRGQQATLRCSPISGHTSVYWYQQALGLGLQFLLWYDEGEERNRGNFPPRFSGRQFPNYSSELNVNALELEDSALYLCASSLVAGGGYEQYFGPGTRLTVT.